This passage covers 14 T cell receptor beta chains from one sample sequenced in a study of shared clonotypes between healthy human individuals. Assay used: immunoSEQ multiplex PCR; TCRdb lists only in-frame clones, some missing. The table includes over 750,000 clones, about 96% detected once. CD45RO-negative cells were positively selected for CCR7, leaving out terminally differentiated effector memory CD45RA+ cells. Sequenced: naive CD8+ T cells sorted from blood. All receptors come from a man younger than 40 in good health.

This clone was observed once. CDR3 coding DNA: TGCAGCGTTGATTCGGCCAACTACTATGGCTACACCTTC. Amino acid sequence: CSVDSANYYGYTF. This chain links TRBV29-1 with TRBJ1-2; no firm D call. The V end was cut by 3 bases, the J end by 3 bases, with 11 bases between. Germline V gene data show CDR1 as SQVTM and CDR2 as ANQGSEA. The CDR3 is made up of 13 amino acids.

As DNA, the CDR3 is TGTGCCATCAGTGCCCAGGGCAGGAGTGAAGCTTTCTTT. Protein sequence: CAISAQGRSEAFF. V and J are TRBV10-3 and TRBJ1-1; D possibly corresponds to TRBD1 (5 bases). This CDR3 is 13 amino acids long. V was shortened by 4 bases and J by 7 bases, with 13 bases between the two germline ends. Germline lookup yields CDR1 ENHRY and CDR2 SYGVKD.

This clone was seen once. The junction shows a germline mismatch at one end, possibly a read error. In DNA, the CDR3 is TGTGCCAGCAGACCCGCTTGGGTCTCGGAGGTAGTCGGCTCCTTC. Residues: CASRPAWVSEVVGSF. The J gene is TRBJ1-2, the V gene TRBV28; D gene ambiguous. The CDR3 spans 15 residues. Germline lookup yields CDR1 MDHEN and CDR2 SYDVKM.

This chain joins TRBV10-3 and TRBJ2-7, with TRBD2 matching 10 bases. In germline, CDR1 is ENHRY, CDR2 SYGVKD. The V segment lost 3 bases and the J segment 2 bases; nucleotides outside the gene matches: 4. The CDR3 extends over 15 amino acids. CDR3 loop: CAISDGLAGAYEQYF. CDR3 bases: TGTGCCATCAGTGACGGGCTAGCGGGAGCCTACGAGCAGTACTTC.

This clone occurred once. The V call is TRBV19, the J call TRBJ2-1, with D unresolved. CDR3 length: 14 residues. Germline assignment: CDR1 LNHDA and CDR2 SQIVND (reference sequence). Trimming took 7 bases from V and 0 from J, leaving 10 bases between them. The CDR3 DNA reads as TGTGCCAGTAACAGCCTCAGCTCCTACAATGAGCAGTTCTTC. It codes for CASNSLSSYNEQFF.

The chain employs TRBV15 and TRBJ1-2, with 7 bases that match TRBD1. Germline CDR1 and CDR2: LNHNV and YYDKDF (reference sequence). The CDR3 loop spans 17 amino acids. With V trimmed by 0 bases and J by 4 bases, 11 bases remained unmatched. CDR3: CATSRDLLGQNFYGYTF. The CDR3 region has the DNA TGTGCCACCAGCAGAGATCTACTGGGACAGAACTTCTATGGCTACACCTTC.

This chain uses TRBV7-9 with TRBJ1-4; TRBD1 is a possible D gene (5 bases). The ends were cut back, 4 bases at V and 0 bases at J, with 12 bases in the middle. Germline V gene sequence: CDR1 SEHNR, CDR2 FQNEAQ (reference sequence). The CDR3 is 16 residues long. This CDR3 reads CASSSPDTATNEKLFF. The DNA for the CDR3 is TGTGCCAGCAGCTCCCCGGACACAGCAACTAATGAAAAACTGTTTTTT.

The chain couples TRBV7-6 to TRBJ2-7; a possible D gene is TRBD1 (5 bases). Germline CDR1 is SGHVS and CDR2 is FNYEAQ. The ends were cut back, 5 bases at V and 0 bases at J, with 11 bases in the middle. The CDR3 totals 14 residues. The chain's CDR3 is CASSLRTFSYEQYF. The CDR3 nucleotides read TGTGCCAGCAGCCTTAGGACATTCTCCTACGAGCAGTACTTC.

The CDR3 is CASSASLAAYEQYF. The CDR3 DNA follows: TGTGCCAGCAGCGCCTCATTAGCGGCGTACGAGCAGTACTTC. The genes are TRBV7-9 and TRBJ2-7, with TRBD2 as a possible D gene (6 bases). This CDR3 spans 14 amino acids. Trimming took off 5 bases at V and 4 bases at J, with 15 bases between the two ends. Germline assignment: CDR1 SEHNR and CDR2 FQNEAQ (reference sequence).

The table lists this clone with a count of one. J is TRBJ2-7 and V is TRBV28, with 8 bases lining up with TRBD2. There are 16 residues in the CDR3. Trimming cost V 6 bases and J 0 bases; bases outside gene matches: 10. Per germline, CDR1 MDHEN and CDR2 SYDVKM. The CDR3 protein is CASSPPLGLDSYEQYF. CDR3 bases: TGTGCCAGCAGCCCACCTCTGGGACTAGACTCCTACGAGCAGTACTTC.

The rearrangement joins TRBV5-6 to TRBJ2-7; D could derive from TRBD1 or TRBD2 (6 bases each). V was trimmed by 3 bases and J by 3 bases, leaving 16 bases between them. Germline assignment: CDR1 SGHDT and CDR2 YYEEEE. The CDR3 runs 15 residues. The DNA of the CDR3 is TGTGCCAGCAGCTCCACCCGCGGGACAATCTACGAGCAGTACTTC. This gives the protein CASSSTRGTIYEQYF.

CDR3 loop: CASSLTTGVEAFF. In nucleotides, the CDR3 is TGCGCCAGCAGCTTAACAACAGGGGTTGAAGCTTTCTTT. V is TRBV5-1 and J is TRBJ1-1, with 7 bases lining up with TRBD1. CDR3 size: 13 residues. J lost 7 bases, V lost 2 bases, and 5 bases had no gene match. Germline V CDR1 and CDR2: SGHRS, YFSETQ.

The chain uses TRBV7-6 and TRBJ2-7; no definite D call. The V end was cut by 1 base, the J end by 3 bases, with 7 bases between. The CDR3 totals 13 residues. Germline values: CDR1 SGHVS, CDR2 FNYEAQ. As DNA, the CDR3 is TGTGCCAGCAGCTTAGGTCCCGGCTACGAGCAGTACTTC. As protein: CASSLGPGYEQYF.

The J gene is TRBJ1-4, the V gene TRBV18; D is possibly TRBD1 (5 bases). This CDR3 has 14 residues. Trimming removed 8 bases at V and 0 bases at J, with 10 bases between. Germline V CDR1 and CDR2: KGHSH, LQKENI. This chain's CDR3 is CASGGSATNEKLFF. In DNA, the CDR3 is TGTGCCAGCGGGGGGAGTGCAACTAATGAAAAACTGTTTTTT. Complete variable domain (other parts from reference TRBV18 and TRBJ1-4): NAGVMQNPRHLVRRRGQEARLRCSPMKGHSHVYWYRQLPEEGLKFMVYLQKENIIDESGMPKERFSAEFPKEGPSILRIQQVVRGDSAAYFCASGGSATNEKLFFGSGTQLSVL.